A single sample is the source of the 10 T cell receptor beta chains below, sequenced in a study of T-cell memory formation after mild COVID-19. MiXCR, run by TCRdb on the 5' RACE reads, gives a single entry per CDR3 protein. The table includes some 600,000 distinct CDR3 sequences, 15% to 20% detected once. Sequencing input: PBMCs or a T cell subset sorted from them (not recorded which). The receptors were sampled from an adult woman who had mild COVID-19 (a few samples of this study predate the infection). Cell type and time point are not known.

This clonotype was seen a few times. This chain joins TRBV6-2 or TRBV6-3 and TRBJ2-5, with a tentative D call TRBD1 (5 bases). Trimming pared 2 bases from V and 4 bases from J, leaving 17 bases between. CDR1 and CDR2 from the germline V gene are MNHEY and SVGEGT. This CDR3 has 16 amino acids. The CDR3 sequence: CASSYGASGFGETQYF. The CDR3 DNA reads as TGTGCCAGCAGTTACGGGGCTTCAGGGTTCGGAGAGACCCAGTACTTC.

The chain recombines TRBV4-2 with TRBJ1-1; tentatively, D is TRBD1 (6 bases). The V end was cut by 3 bases, the J end by 2 bases, with 10 bases between. This CDR3 contains 14 residues. Germline loops: CDR1 LGHNA, CDR2 YNFKEQ. In DNA form, the CDR3 reads TGTGCCAGCAGCCACCAGGGGACAAACACTGAAGCTTTCTTT. Translated: CASSHQGTNTEAFF.

V and J are TRBV6-2 or TRBV6-3 and TRBJ2-3, with D maybe TRBD2 (6 bases). Trimming left V 8 bases short and J 2 bases short, with 20 bases between. Germline V lookup: CDR1 MNHEY, CDR2 SVGEGT. The CDR3 totals 16 residues. The CDR3 region is CASGRRGLQVTDTQYF. The DNA of the CDR3 is TGTGCCAGCGGCAGAAGGGGACTTCAGGTCACAGATACGCAGTATTTT.

This clonotype was observed a few times. The gene calls are TRBV3-1 and TRBJ1-2, with D possibly TRBD1 on 6 matching bases. Germline CDR1 and CDR2: LGHDT and YNNKEL (reference sequence). The CDR3 runs to 13 residues. V was trimmed by 4 bases and J by 3 bases, leaving 9 bases between them. The CDR3: CASSPEGDYGYTF. The CDR3 bases are TGTGCCAGCAGCCCTGAGGGGGACTATGGCTACACCTTC.

V is TRBV7-3 and J is TRBJ2-2; D may match TRBD1 or TRBD2 (6 bases each). Germline V gives CDR1 SGHTA, CDR2 FQGTGA. This CDR3 region has 13 residues. Trimming shortened V by 8 bases and J by 1 base, and 8 bases separated the two germline ends. The CDR3, as DNA: TGTGCCAGCGCGGGACAGAACACCGGGGAGCTGTTTTTT. The encoded protein is CASAGQNTGELFF.

The chain joins TRBV12-3 or TRBV12-4 to TRBJ1-1; D is possibly TRBD1 (5 bases). CDR3 length equals 15 residues. The V end lost 3 bases, the J end lost 6 bases, and 17 bases lay between the germline ends. The CDR3 protein is CASSLTAGRFAEAFF. In DNA, the CDR3 is TGTGCCAGCAGTTTGACCGCAGGGCGGTTCGCTGAAGCTTTCTTT.

The chain joins TRBV30 to TRBJ2-5; D may correspond to TRBD1 or TRBD2 (5 bases each). The germline gives CDR1 GTSNPN, CDR2 SVGIG (reference sequence). CDR3 length equals 11 residues. V was cut by 0 bases and J by 7 bases, with 6 bases left in between. The CDR3 bases are TGTGCCTGGAGTGTGAGGGGGACCCAGTACTTC. Its protein product is CAWSVRGTQYF.

This clonotype has just a few counts. The chain combines TRBV27 with TRBJ2-3; 8 bases agree with TRBD2. Per germline, CDR1 MNHEY and CDR2 SMNVEV (reference sequence). The trim removed 0 bases at V and 4 bases at J, leaving 6 bases unmatched. The CDR3 runs to 16 residues. The CDR3 region is CASSLSVDGGADTQYF. The DNA of the CDR3 is TGTGCCAGCAGTTTATCGGTGGACGGGGGGGCAGATACGCAGTATTTT.

The chain employs TRBV5-1 and TRBJ2-5, with a tentative D call TRBD2 (5 bases). V lost 0 bases to trimming and J lost 7 bases, with 10 bases between them. The CDR3 is 13 residues long. Germline V gives CDR1 SGHRS, CDR2 YFSETQ. CDR3 amino acids: CASSLGGLGTQYF. CDR3 DNA: TGCGCCAGCAGCTTGGGAGGACTTGGGACCCAGTACTTC. Drawing the rest from reference TRBV5-1 and TRBJ2-5, the complete variable domain is KAGVTQTPRYLIKTRGQQVTLSCSPISGHRSVSWYQQTPGQGLQFLFEYFSETQRNKGNFPGRFSGRQFSNSRSEMNVSTLELGDSALYLCASSLGGLGTQYFGPGTRLLVL.

CDR3 DNA: TGTGCCAGCCGCCGAGCAGGTCCCTACGAGCAGTACTTC. This sequence encodes CASRRAGPYEQYF. The J gene is TRBJ2-7, the V gene TRBV27; D uncertain. CDR3 size: 13 residues. Germline V gene lookup returns CDR1 MNHEY and CDR2 SMNVEV (reference sequence). Trimming cost V 8 bases and J 2 bases, with 13 bases left between them.